Reported below is one T cell receptor (beta chain). TCRdb keeps only in-frame clones here, not all; method: immunoSEQ multiplex PCR. This table holds tens of thousands of clones, about 88% found once. This entry is derived from a study of OX40 agonist ivuxolimab in advanced cancers. Turning to the study itself: Clinicians treated patients with ivuxolimab, an agonistic anti-OX40 (CD134) antibody.

Germline V gene data show CDR1 as ENHRY and CDR2 as SYGVKD. This CDR3 has 15 residues. V lost 4 bases to trimming and J lost 0 bases, with 11 bases between them. The TCR comes from an adult with an advanced solid tumor such as melanoma, head and neck, liver or kidney cancer. This chain joins TRBV10-3 and TRBJ2-3, with a possible D match to TRBD1 (5 bases). Source: CD4+ or CD8+ T cells sorted from blood, taken in a trial of the OX40 agonist ivuxolimab. This CDR3 is CAISGSRASTDTQYF. The CDR3 bases are TGTGCCATCAGTGGTAGCAGGGCTAGCACAGATACGCAGTATTTT.